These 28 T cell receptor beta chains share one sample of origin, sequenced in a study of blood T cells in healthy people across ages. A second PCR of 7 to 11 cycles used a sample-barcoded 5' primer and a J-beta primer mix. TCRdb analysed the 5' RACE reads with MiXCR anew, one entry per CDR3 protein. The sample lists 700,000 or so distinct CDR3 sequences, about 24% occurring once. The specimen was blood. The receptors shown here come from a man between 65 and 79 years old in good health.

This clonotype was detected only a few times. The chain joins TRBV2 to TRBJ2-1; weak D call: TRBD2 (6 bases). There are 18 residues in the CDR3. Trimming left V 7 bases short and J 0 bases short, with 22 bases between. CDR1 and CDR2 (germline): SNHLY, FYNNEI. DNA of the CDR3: TGTGCCAGCAAAGGGAGACTAGGTGCAACGCCCTCCTACAATGAGCAGTTCTTC. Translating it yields CASKGRLGATPSYNEQFF. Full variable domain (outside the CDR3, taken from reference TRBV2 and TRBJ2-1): EPEVTQTPSHQVTQMGQEVILRCVPISNHLYFYWYRQILGQKVEFLVSFYNNEISEKSEIFDDQFSVERPDGSNFTLKIRSTKLEDSAMYFCASKGRLGATPSYNEQFFGPGTRLTVL.

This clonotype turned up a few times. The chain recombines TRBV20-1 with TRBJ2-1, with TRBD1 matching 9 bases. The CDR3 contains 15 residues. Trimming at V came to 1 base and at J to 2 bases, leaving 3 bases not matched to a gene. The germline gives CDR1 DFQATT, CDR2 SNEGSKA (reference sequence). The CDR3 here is CSARGDRVTYNEQFF. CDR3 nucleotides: TGCAGTGCTAGAGGGGACAGGGTGACCTACAATGAGCAGTTCTTC.

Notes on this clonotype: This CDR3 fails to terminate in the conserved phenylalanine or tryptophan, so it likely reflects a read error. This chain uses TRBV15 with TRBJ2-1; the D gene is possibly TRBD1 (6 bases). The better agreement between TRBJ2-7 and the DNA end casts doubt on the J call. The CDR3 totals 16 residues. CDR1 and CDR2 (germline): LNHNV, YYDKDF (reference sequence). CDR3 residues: CATSRDRGTSFYEQYL. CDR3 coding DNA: TGTGCCACCAGCAGAGATCGAGGGACATCTTTCTACGAGCAGTACTTG.

The CDR3, as DNA: TGTGCCAGCAGCTTAGCTAGGTCCAGGTCAGATACGCAGTATTTT. This encodes CASSLARSRSDTQYF. J is TRBJ2-3 and V is TRBV7-2; D is ambiguous. The CDR3 is 15 residues long. The V gene's germline CDR1 is SGHTA and CDR2 FQGNSA. Trimming pared 0 bases from V and 4 bases from J, leaving 11 bases between.

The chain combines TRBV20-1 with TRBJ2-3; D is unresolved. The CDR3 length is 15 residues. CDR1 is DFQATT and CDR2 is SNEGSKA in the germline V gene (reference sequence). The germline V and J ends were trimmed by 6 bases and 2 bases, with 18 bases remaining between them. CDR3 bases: TGCAGTGCGAAGACTGGAACCTATAACACAGATACGCAGTATTTT. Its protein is CSAKTGTYNTDTQYF.

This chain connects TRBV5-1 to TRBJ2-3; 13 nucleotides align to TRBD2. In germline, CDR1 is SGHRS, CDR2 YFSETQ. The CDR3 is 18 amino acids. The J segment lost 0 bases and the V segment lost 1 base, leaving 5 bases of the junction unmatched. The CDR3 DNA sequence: TGCGCCAGCAGCTTGCGGGGGGGACTAGCGGGGAGCACAGATACGCAGTATTTT. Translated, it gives CASSLRGGLAGSTDTQYF.

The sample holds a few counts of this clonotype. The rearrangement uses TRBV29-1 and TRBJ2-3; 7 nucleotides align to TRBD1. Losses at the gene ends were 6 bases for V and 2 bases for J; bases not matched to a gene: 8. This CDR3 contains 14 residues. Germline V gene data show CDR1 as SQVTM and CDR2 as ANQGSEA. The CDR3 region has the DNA TGCAGCGTCGGACAGGTGGGGCCCACAGATACGCAGTATTTT. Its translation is CSVGQVGPTDTQYF.

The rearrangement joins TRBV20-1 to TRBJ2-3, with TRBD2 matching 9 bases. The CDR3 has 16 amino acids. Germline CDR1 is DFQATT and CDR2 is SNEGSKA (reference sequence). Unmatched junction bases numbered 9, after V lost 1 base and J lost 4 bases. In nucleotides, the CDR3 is TGCAGTGCTAGAGTGGGAGCGGGGGGAGGGGCAGATACGCAGTATTTT. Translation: CSARVGAGGGADTQYF.

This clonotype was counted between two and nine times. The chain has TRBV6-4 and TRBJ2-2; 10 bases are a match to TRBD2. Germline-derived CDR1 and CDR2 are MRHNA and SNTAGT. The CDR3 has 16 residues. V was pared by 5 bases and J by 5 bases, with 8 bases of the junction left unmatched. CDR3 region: CASSPGLAEKTGELFF. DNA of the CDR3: TGTGCCAGCAGTCCTGGACTAGCGGAAAAAACCGGGGAGCTGTTTTTT.

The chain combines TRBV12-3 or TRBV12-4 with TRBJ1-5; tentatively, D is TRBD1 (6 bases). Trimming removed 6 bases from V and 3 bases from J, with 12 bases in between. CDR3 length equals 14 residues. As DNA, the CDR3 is TGTGCCAGCAGGAAAGACAGGCACAATCAGCCCCAGCATTTT. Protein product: CASRKDRHNQPQHF.

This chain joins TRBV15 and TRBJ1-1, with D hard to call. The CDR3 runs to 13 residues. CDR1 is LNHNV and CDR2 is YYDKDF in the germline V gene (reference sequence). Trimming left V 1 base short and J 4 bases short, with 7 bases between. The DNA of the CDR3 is TGTGCCACCAGCAGAGTTTCGAGCACTGAAGCTTTCTTT. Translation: CATSRVSSTEAFF.

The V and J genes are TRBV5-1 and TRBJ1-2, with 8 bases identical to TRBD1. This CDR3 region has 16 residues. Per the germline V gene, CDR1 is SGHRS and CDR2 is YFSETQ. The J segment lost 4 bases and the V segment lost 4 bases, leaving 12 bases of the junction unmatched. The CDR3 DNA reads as TGCGCCAGCAGCCCAGGCCTTGGACAGGGACTCTATGGCTACACCTTC. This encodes CASSPGLGQGLYGYTF.

CDR3 DNA: TGTGCCAGCAGTGAAGCTCGGGGGACCGTGGGTCAGCCCCAGCATTTT. Its translation: CASSEARGTVGQPQHF. This chain connects TRBV2 to TRBJ1-5; the D gene is possibly TRBD1 (5 bases). The CDR3 is made up of 16 amino acids. The ends were cut back, 0 bases at V and 6 bases at J, with 15 bases in the middle. Germline values: CDR1 SNHLY, CDR2 FYNNEI. Full variable domain (missing parts from reference TRBV2 and TRBJ1-5): EPEVTQTPSHQVTQMGQEVILRCVPISNHLYFYWYRQILGQKVEFLVSFYNNEISEKSEIFDDQFSVERPDGSNFTLKIRSTKLEDSAMYFCASSEARGTVGQPQHFGDGTRLSIL.

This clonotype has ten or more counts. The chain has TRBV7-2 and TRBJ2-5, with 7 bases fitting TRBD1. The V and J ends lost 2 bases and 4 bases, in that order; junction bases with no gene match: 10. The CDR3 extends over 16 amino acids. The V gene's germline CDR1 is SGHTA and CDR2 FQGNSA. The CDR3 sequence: CASSLNGRQGAETQYF. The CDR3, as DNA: TGTGCCAGCAGCTTAAACGGTAGACAGGGAGCAGAGACCCAGTACTTC.

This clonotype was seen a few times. The CDR3 DNA is TGTGCCAGCTCAGAGTTTACGGAGTGGGGCTACACCTTC. Protein sequence: CASSEFTEWGYTF. This sequence joins TRBV11-2 and TRBJ1-2; no definite D call. The CDR3 runs 13 residues. The germline V gene encodes CDR1 SGHAT and CDR2 FQNNGV. V lost 8 bases, J lost 8 bases, and 18 bases lay in between.

In DNA, the CDR3 is TGTGCCAGCAGCTTAGTCAGGGGTTCGAATGAAAAACTGTTTTTT. Translating gives CASSLVRGSNEKLFF. The gene calls are TRBV7-2 and TRBJ1-4; weak D call: TRBD1 (6 bases). Trimming removed 1 base from V and 5 bases from J, with 11 bases in between. The CDR3 runs to 15 residues. From germline, CDR1 is SGHTA and CDR2 FQGNSA.

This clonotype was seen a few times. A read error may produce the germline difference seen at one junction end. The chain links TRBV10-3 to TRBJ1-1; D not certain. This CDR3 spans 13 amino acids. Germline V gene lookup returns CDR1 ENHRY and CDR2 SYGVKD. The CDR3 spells CAIRGLSPSALLF. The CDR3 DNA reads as TGTGCCATCAGGGGCCTTTCCCCTTCCGCGCTTCTTTTT.

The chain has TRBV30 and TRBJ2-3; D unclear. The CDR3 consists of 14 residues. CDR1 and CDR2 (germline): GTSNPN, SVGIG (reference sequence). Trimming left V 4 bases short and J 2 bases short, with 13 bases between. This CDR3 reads CAWTASSATDTQYF. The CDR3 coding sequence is TGTGCCTGGACCGCAAGTAGTGCCACAGATACGCAGTATTTT.

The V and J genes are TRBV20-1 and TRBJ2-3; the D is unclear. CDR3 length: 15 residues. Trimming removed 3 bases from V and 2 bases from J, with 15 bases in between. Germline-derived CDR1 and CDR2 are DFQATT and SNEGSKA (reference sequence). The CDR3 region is CSASVYGVVTDTQYF. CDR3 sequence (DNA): TGCAGTGCTAGTGTGTACGGAGTGGTCACAGATACGCAGTATTTT.

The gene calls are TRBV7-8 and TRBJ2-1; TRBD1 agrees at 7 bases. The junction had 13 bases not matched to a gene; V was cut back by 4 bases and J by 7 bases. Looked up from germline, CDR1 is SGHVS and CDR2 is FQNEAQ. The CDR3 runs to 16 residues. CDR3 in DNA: TGTGCCAGCAGCTCGGCCGGGACAGCGGTGTTGAATGAGCAGTTCTTC. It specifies CASSSAGTAVLNEQFF.

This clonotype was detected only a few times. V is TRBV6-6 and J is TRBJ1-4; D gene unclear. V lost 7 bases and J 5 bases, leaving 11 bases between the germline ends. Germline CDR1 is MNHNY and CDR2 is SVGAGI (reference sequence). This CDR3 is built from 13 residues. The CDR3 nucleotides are TGTGCCAGCAAAACAGACCTCAATGAAAAACTGTTTTTT. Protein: CASKTDLNEKLFF.

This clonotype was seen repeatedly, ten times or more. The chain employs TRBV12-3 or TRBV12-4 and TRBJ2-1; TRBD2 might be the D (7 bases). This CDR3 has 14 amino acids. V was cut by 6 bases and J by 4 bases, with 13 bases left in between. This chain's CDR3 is CASSTGREYNEQFF. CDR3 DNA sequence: TGTGCCAGCAGCACAGGGAGGGAATACAATGAGCAGTTCTTC.

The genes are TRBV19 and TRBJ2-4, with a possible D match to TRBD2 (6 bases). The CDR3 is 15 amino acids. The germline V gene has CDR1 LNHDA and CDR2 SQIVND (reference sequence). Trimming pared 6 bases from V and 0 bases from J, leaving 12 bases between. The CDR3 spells CASSPPGGAKNIQYF. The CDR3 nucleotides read TGTGCCAGTAGCCCCCCCGGGGGAGCCAAAAACATTCAGTACTTC. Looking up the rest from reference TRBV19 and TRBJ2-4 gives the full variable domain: DGGITQSPKYLFRKEGQNVTLSCEQNLNHDAMYWYRQDPGQGLRLIYYSQIVNDFQKGDIAEGYSVSREKKESFPLTVTSAQKNPTAFYLCASSPPGGAKNIQYFGAGTRLSVL.

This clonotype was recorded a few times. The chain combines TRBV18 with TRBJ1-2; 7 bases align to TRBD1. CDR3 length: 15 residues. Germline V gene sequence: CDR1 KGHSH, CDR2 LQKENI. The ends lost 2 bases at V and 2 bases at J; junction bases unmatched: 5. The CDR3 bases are TGTGCCAGCTCACCATTAGGACAGGAAAACTATGGCTACACCTTC. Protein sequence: CASSPLGQENYGYTF.

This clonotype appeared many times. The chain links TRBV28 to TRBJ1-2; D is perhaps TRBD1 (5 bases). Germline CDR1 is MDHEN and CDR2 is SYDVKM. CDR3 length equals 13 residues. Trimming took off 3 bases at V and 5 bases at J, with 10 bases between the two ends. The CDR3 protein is CASSFRDSYGYTF. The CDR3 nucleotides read TGTGCCAGCAGTTTCCGCGACAGTTATGGCTACACCTTC.

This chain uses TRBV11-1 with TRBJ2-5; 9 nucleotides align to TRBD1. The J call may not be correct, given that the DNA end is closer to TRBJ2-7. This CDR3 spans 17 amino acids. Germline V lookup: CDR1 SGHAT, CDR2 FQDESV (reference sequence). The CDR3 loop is CASSLTATTGGSYEQYF. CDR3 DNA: TGTGCCAGCAGCTTAACAGCGACGACAGGGGGCTCCTACGAGCAGTACTTC.

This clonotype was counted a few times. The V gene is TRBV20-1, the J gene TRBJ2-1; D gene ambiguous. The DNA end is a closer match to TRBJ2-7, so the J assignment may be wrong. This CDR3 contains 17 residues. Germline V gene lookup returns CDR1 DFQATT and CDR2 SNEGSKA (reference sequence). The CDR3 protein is CSARDNFGYRPSYEQYF. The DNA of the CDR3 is TGCAGTGCTAGAGATAATTTTGGGTACCGACCGTCCTACGAGCAGTACTTC.

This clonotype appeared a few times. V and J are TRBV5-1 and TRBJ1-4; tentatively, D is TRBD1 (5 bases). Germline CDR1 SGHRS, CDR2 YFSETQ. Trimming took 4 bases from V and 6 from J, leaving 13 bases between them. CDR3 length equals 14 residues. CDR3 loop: CASSRDLDYEKLFF. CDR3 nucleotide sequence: TGCGCCAGCAGCCGGGACCTCGACTATGAAAAACTGTTTTTT.